Given below is one T cell receptor beta chain in context. Its antigen specificity is not known. No base quality information exists; no much larger clone differs at one position. From each donor, a single peripheral blood sample of 100 to 150 mL on average was drawn into heparinised tubes. Naive, central memory, regulatory and stem cell-like memory CD4+ T cells were sorted on a BD FACSAria II using a panel including CD45RO, CCR7, CD25, CD127, CD95 and CD27. Purity was above 98% for every sorted population. PBMCs were isolated immediately by Lymphoprep density gradient centrifugation and stained directly without culture. So that batch effects would be minimized, each experiment stained and sorted samples in pairs, pairing one healthy donor with one patient. These data come from a study of beta chain features in type 1 diabetes (dated by TCRdb to 2016 to 2019). Looking at the study overall: Patients and healthy donors did not differ in mean age, gender distribution, total cell number or subset yield. A total of 85 million to 140 million sorted cells were examined across all samples, and the number of cells per subset was strongly correlated with RNA yield. In the study, TCRB repertoires of sorted circulating CD4+ T cell subsets from recently diagnosed type 1 diabetes patients were compared with those of matched healthy donors. Naive and central memory subsets were obtained from all 28 donors, but regulatory and stem cell-like memory subsets were isolated from only 8 patients and 8 healthy donors. Study-level results and caveats: A moderate but significant shortening of TCRB CDR3 length was observed in type 1 diabetes patients in all four CD4+ subsets. At VDJ recombination sites, patients with type 1 diabetes made fewer insertions and deleted more nucleotides, a pattern implying thymic rearrangement abnormalities. HLA sub-analyses involved small numbers of individuals, so any influence of HLA type on TCRB rearrangement remained unresolved. Because cDNA rather than genomic DNA was sequenced, highly expressing activated cells could have been over-represented, although no difference in activation and CD3 levels was found between groups. Naive, central memory and regulatory TCRB repertoires appeared more similar among patients than among healthy donors. Shorter templates might have been favored by PCR, but patient and control samples were amplified and corrected together, so both groups would have been affected equally by any skew.

All of the isolated RNA was reverse transcribed with the High Capacity cDNA Reverse Transcription Kit, so expressed TCRB transcripts were sequenced. Deep immunoSEQ sequencing was performed on naive, central memory and regulatory T cell samples, with an average of roughly 3.3 million total reads per sample. After sorted cells were lysed in RLT buffer, RNA was extracted with DNase-treated RNeasy Micro or Mini kits, with the choice depending on cell number. Each cell subset was processed on its own to prevent cross-contamination, while patient and healthy donor samples were processed together. TCRB sequences were amplified from cDNA with the immunoSEQ multiplex PCR, producing 87-bp fragments spanning the CDR3 region. Amplicons were sequenced on the Illumina HiSeq platform. From the authors' description of their analysis: PCR bias was corrected computationally using synthetic template baselines, and reads within Hamming distance 2 were collapsed, with unmergeable singletons discarded. Reads were aligned to IMGT to assign V, D and J genes, CDR3 length, and insertions or deletions at six rearrangement sites. Within each subset, clonotype counts were normalized to sorted cell number, and only after that were true diversity and Gini coefficients computed with the tcR R package. The overlap coefficient, calculated on TCRB nucleotide sequences, was used to measure repertoire sharing. Out-of-frame TCRB sequences from naive cells were analyzed to stand in for the pre-selection repertoire. This is the immuneACCESS table as TCRdb keeps it, with only in-frame sequences that have V and J called. A part of the clones is gone; compared with another copy, unresolved V genes explain less than half, and the rest is unexplained. V, J and clone size are those of that table, while D and trimming were read from the DNA. Within this sample are hundreds of thousands of clones, with around a sixth of them counted one time only. The ten largest make up approximately 0.093% of the sample.

The CDR3, from cysteine to phenylalanine, totals 16 residues. Only the CDR3 part of the read is kept: 48 bases, read in frame from the first base. From a lookup of the germline V gene, CDR1 and CDR2 are SGHAT and FQNNGV. Trimming leaves V shorter by 0 bases and J shorter by 5 bases, with the junction holding 4 bases beyond the gene matches. The sequence is built from TRBV11-2 and TRBJ2-3; 11 junctional bases match TRBD2. The source material was naive CD4+ T cells from blood. This specimen's cell subset or site label, per the study, means: true naive CD4+ T cells. The sequence was collected from a man aged 18 to 29 in good health. The CDR3 has the sequence CASSLETSGGGDTQYF. The nucleotide sequence is TGTGCCAGCAGCTTAGAAACTAGCGGGGGTGGAGATACGCAGTATTTT.